This entry concerns a single T cell receptor beta chain. The antigen remains unidentified. TCRdb keeps only in-frame clones here, not all; method: immunoSEQ multiplex PCR. The sample carries about 25,000 clones, approximately 88% recorded once. The CDR3 totals 13 residues. With 3 bases removed from V and 5 bases from J, the gap between germline ends came to 8 bases. Germline CDR1 MDHEN, CDR2 SYDVKM. Every patient had mismatch repair deficiency by PCR or immunohistochemistry. TCRs were sequenced from a few patients responding to pembrolizumab. The source of the sample is a study of PD-1 blockade in mismatch repair-deficient tumors. Overall study context: Patients had some twelve mismatch repair-deficient cancer types, all previously treated and progressing.

Broader study findings: Tumor-resident clones, often undetectable pretreatment in blood, expanded then contracted after pembrolizumab.

The source of this sequence is an adult with mismatch repair-deficient cancer. This chain connects TRBV28 to TRBJ1-5, with D unclear. The sample here was PBMCs, taken before pembrolizumab treatment. The CDR3 region has the DNA TGTGCCAGCAGTTTGTTATCTTATCAGCCCCAGCATTTT. Translated, it gives CASSLLSYQPQHF.